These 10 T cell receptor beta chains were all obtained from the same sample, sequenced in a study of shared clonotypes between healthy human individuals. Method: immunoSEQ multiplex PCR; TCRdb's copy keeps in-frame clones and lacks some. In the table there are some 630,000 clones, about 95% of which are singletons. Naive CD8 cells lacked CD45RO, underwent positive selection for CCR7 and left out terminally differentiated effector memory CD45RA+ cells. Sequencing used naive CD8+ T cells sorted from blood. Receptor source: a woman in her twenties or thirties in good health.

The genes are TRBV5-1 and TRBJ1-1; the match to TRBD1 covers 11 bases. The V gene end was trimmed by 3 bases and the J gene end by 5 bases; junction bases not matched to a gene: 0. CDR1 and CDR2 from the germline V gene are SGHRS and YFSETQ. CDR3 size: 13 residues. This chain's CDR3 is CASSWDRGTEAFF. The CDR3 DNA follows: TGCGCCAGCAGCTGGGACAGGGGGACTGAAGCTTTCTTT.

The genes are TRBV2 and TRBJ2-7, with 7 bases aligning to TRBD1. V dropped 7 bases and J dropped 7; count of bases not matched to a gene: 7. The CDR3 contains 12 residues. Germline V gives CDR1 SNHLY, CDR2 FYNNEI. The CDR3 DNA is TGTGCCAGCACACAGGGGATTAGGGAGCAGTACTTC. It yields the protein CASTQGIREQYF.

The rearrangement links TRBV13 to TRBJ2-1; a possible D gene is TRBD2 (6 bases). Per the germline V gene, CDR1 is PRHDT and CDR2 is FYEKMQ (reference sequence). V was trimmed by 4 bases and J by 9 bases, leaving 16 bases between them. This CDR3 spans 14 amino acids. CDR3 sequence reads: CASSSGERFGEQFF. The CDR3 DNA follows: TGTGCCAGCAGCTCGGGGGAGAGGTTTGGTGAGCAGTTCTTC.

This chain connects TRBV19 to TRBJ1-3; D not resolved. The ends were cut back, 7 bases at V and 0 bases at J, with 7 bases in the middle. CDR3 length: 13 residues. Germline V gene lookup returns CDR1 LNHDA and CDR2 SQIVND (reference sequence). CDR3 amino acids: CASTVSSGNTIYF. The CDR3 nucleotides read TGTGCCAGTACAGTCTCCTCTGGAAACACCATATATTTT.

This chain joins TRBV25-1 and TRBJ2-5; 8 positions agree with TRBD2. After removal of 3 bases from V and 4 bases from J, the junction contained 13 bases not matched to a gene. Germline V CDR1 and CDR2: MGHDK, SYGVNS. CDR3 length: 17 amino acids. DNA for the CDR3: TGTGCCAGCAGTGACCTTTGGGCCCGGGAGGGAAGAGAGACCCAGTACTTC. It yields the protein CASSDLWAREGRETQYF.

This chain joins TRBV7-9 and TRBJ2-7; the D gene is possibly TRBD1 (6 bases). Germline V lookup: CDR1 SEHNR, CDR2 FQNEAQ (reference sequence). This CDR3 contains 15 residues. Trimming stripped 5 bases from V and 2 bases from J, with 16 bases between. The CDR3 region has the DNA TGTGCCAGCAGCAACAACAGGGCGGAGACCTACGAGCAGTACTTC. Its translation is CASSNNRAETYEQYF.

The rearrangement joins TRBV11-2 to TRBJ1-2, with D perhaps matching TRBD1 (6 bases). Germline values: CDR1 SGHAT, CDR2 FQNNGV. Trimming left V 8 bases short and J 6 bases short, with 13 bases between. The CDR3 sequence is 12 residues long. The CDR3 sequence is CASALQGDGYTF. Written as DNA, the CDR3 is TGTGCCAGCGCCCTACAGGGAGATGGCTACACCTTC.

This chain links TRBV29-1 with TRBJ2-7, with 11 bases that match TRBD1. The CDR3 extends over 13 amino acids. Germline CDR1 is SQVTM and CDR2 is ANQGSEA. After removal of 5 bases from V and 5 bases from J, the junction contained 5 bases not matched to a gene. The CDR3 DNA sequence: TGCAGCGTTCAAGGACAGGGGGCTCACGAGCAGTACTTC. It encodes CSVQGQGAHEQYF.

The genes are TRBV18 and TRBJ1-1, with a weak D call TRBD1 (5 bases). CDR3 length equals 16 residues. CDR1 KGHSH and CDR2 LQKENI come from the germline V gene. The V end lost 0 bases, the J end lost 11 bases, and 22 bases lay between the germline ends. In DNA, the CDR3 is TGTGCCAGCTCACCACCGCTGTCAAGCCCGGGACTTGTGGCTTTCTTT. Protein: CASSPPLSSPGLVAFF. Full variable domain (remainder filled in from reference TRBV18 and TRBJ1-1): NAGVMQNPRHLVRRRGQEARLRCSPMKGHSHVYWYRQLPEEGLKFMVYLQKENIIDESGMPKERFSAEFPKEGPSILRIQQVVRGDSAAYFCASSPPLSSPGLVAFFGQGTRLTVV.

The CDR3 protein is CASSVDDGNYEQYF. The CDR3 DNA reads as TGTGCCAGCAGCGTAGATGACGGTAATTACGAGCAGTACTTC. The chain is built from TRBV9 and TRBJ2-7; D remains ambiguous. The V end lost 0 bases, the J end lost 4 bases, and 11 bases lay between the germline ends. The CDR3 is 14 residues long. The germline V gene encodes CDR1 SGDLS and CDR2 YYNGEE.